This TCR beta chain was identified during a study of blood T cell repertoires in COVID-19. CDR1 is SGHRS and CDR2 is YFSETQ in the germline V gene. The trim removed 4 bases at V and 8 bases at J, leaving 10 bases unmatched. The CDR3 covers 15 residues. This clone was counted at least ten times. Clones were sequenced by immunoSEQ multiplex PCR, and TCRdb holds only the in-frame ones, with some missing. The data hold 200,000 to 250,000 clones, with roughly 75% observed a single time. Sequenced input: peripheral blood. The TCR was taken from a woman in her 70s with acute or convalescent COVID-19. The chain employs TRBV5-1 and TRBJ2-1, with 9 positions matching TRBD2. In DNA, the CDR3 is TGCGCCAGCAGCCCCTTAGCGGGGGAGGGGGATGAGCAGTTCTTC. Residues: CASSPLAGEGDEQFF.